The next 20 T cell receptor beta chains were all read from a single sample in a study of shared clonotypes between healthy human individuals. The data were produced by immunoSEQ multiplex PCR, yet TCRdb's version contains in-frame clones alone and is incomplete. The table has over a million clones, roughly 70% seen once. Specimen: memory CD4+ T cells sorted from blood. The subset denotes: CD45RA-negative fraction. These receptors all come from a young man in good health.

In DNA, the CDR3 is TGTGCTAGTCACCACATGAGGCAGGGGGAGGAAAAACTGTTTTTT. Protein product: CASHHMRQGEEKLFF. V usage is TRBV12-5 and J usage is TRBJ1-4, with 7 positions matching TRBD1. The CDR3 loop spans 15 amino acids. Germline V gene sequence: CDR1 LGHNT, CDR2 FRNRAP. Trimming removed 8 bases from V and 8 bases from J; junction bases left unmatched: 14.

This chain links TRBV7-2 with TRBJ2-5; the D gene is possibly TRBD2 (5 bases). Germline values: CDR1 SGHTA, CDR2 FQGNSA. With 7 bases removed from V and 2 bases from J, the gap between germline ends came to 20 bases. This CDR3 is built from 16 residues. This CDR3 reads CASNHPSEGLQETQYF. CDR3 DNA: TGTGCCAGCAATCACCCCTCCGAGGGATTACAAGAGACCCAGTACTTC.

The genes are TRBV27 and TRBJ2-2; D remains unclear. Germline CDR1 and CDR2: MNHEY and SMNVEV (reference sequence). This CDR3 comprises 14 residues. Trimming took off 5 bases at V and 0 bases at J, with 7 bases between the two ends. The CDR3 loop is CASSPQPNTGELFF. The DNA for the CDR3 is TGTGCCAGCAGTCCACAGCCGAACACCGGGGAGCTGTTTTTT.

The genes are TRBV10-3 and TRBJ1-1; maybe TRBD1 (5 bases). Looked up from germline, CDR1 is ENHRY and CDR2 is SYGVKD. This CDR3 has 14 amino acids. Trimming took 2 bases from V and 1 from J, leaving 8 bases between them. The CDR3 is CAISEEGPNTEAFF. The CDR3 DNA follows: TGTGCCATCAGTGAGGAGGGGCCGAACACTGAAGCTTTCTTT.

This chain connects TRBV6-1 to TRBJ1-3; D gene unclear. CDR3 size: 15 residues. Per the germline V gene, CDR1 is MNHNS and CDR2 is SASEGT. The V gene lost 0 bases and the J gene lost 8 bases, with 14 bases spanning the gap. The CDR3 reads CASSEATMGGYTIYF. CDR3 bases: TGTGCCAGCAGTGAAGCAACCATGGGAGGGTACACCATATATTTT.

The CDR3 DNA reads as TGTGCCAGCAGCTTAGATGGGGGGGACACTGAAGCTTTCTTT. Protein: CASSLDGGDTEAFF. The rearrangement joins TRBV11-2 to TRBJ1-1; a weak D match, TRBD1 (5 bases). The V gene lost 0 bases and the J gene lost 3 bases, with 8 bases spanning the gap. This CDR3 contains 14 residues. Germline V lookup: CDR1 SGHAT, CDR2 FQNNGV. Looking up the rest from reference TRBV11-2 and TRBJ1-1 gives the full variable domain: EAGVAQSPRYKIIEKRQSVAFWCNPISGHATLYWYQQILGQGPKLLIQFQNNGVVDDSQLPKDRFSAERLKGVDSTLKIQPAKLEDSAVYLCASSLDGGDTEAFFGQGTRLTVV.

The CDR3 DNA follows: TGTGCCAGCAGCCCTGGGACAGGGCGTCGGGAGCAGTACTTC. The encoded protein is CASSPGTGRREQYF. The V and J genes are TRBV9 and TRBJ2-7; the match to TRBD1 covers 9 bases. With V trimmed by 4 bases and J by 7 bases, 9 bases remained unmatched. Germline-derived CDR1 and CDR2 are SGDLS and YYNGEE. The CDR3 spans 14 residues.

J is TRBJ1-2 and V is TRBV5-6, with D unclear. Trimming removed 2 bases from V and 5 bases from J, with 16 bases in between. The CDR3 extends over 15 amino acids. Per the germline V gene, CDR1 is SGHDT and CDR2 is YYEEEE. CDR3 protein: CASSFGQGRAYGYTF. As DNA, the CDR3 is TGTGCCAGCAGCTTTGGGCAAGGGAGGGCTTATGGCTACACCTTC.

A single count supports this clone. This rearrangement joins TRBV28 to TRBJ1-1; TRBD1 matches 7 bases. J gave up 4 bases and V 5 bases, and 7 bases lay outside the gene matches. CDR3 length equals 14 residues. From germline, CDR1 is MDHEN and CDR2 SYDVKM. CDR3 amino acids: CASSPPGTVTEAFF. CDR3 in DNA: TGTGCCAGCAGTCCACCCGGGACAGTCACTGAAGCTTTCTTT.

This rearrangement joins TRBV28 to TRBJ1-5; 9 nucleotides match TRBD1. The V gene's germline CDR1 is MDHEN and CDR2 SYDVKM. This CDR3 contains 13 residues. Trimming at V came to 6 bases and at J to 11 bases, leaving 8 bases not matched to a gene. CDR3 coding DNA: TGTGCCAGCAGACCGACAGGGGGAGTAGCCCAGCATTTT. It is translated as CASRPTGGVAQHF.

This clone was observed at least ten times. V gene TRBV13 combines with J gene TRBJ2-3; 8 bases line up with TRBD1. The V and J ends lost 2 bases and 4 bases, in that order; junction bases with no gene match: 5. From germline, CDR1 is PRHDT and CDR2 FYEKMQ (reference sequence). CDR3 length equals 15 residues. CDR3 sequence (DNA): TGTGCCAGCAGCTTATCCGGGACAGGACCAGATACGCAGTATTTT. Its protein product is CASSLSGTGPDTQYF.

J is TRBJ2-5 and V is TRBV6-1; a weak D match, TRBD2 (6 bases). Trimming cost V 5 bases and J 2 bases, with 12 bases left between them. The CDR3 runs 14 residues. Germline V gives CDR1 MNHNS, CDR2 SASEGT. CDR3 protein: CASSLGSGQETQYF. CDR3 DNA: TGTGCCAGCAGTCTGGGTAGCGGACAAGAGACCCAGTACTTC.

This clone was detected once. V and J are TRBV6-6 and TRBJ2-3, with 8 bases that match TRBD1. Germline lookup yields CDR1 MNHNY and CDR2 SVGAGI (reference sequence). The CDR3 is 13 amino acids. V was clipped by 7 bases and J by 5 bases; unmatched bases: 5. In DNA form, the CDR3 reads TGTGCCAGCACGGCCAGGGGGCGAGATACGCAGTATTTT. Protein product: CASTARGRDTQYF.

This chain joins TRBV5-1 and TRBJ2-7, with D tentatively TRBD1 (6 bases). Deletions cut 1 base from V and 5 bases from J, with 16 bases between. The CDR3 contains 15 residues. Germline V CDR1 and CDR2: SGHRS, YFSETQ. The CDR3 DNA follows: TGCGCCAGCAGCTTGCGAACAGGGCGGGCGGACGAGCAGTACTTC. This encodes CASSLRTGRADEQYF.

The chain links TRBV6-5 to TRBJ1-1; 7 bases agree with TRBD1. The CDR3 covers 15 residues. Trimming cost V 4 bases and J 1 base; bases outside gene matches: 6. Germline V CDR1 and CDR2: MNHEY, SVGAGI. CDR3 in DNA: TGTGCCAGCAGTTCACTCGGGACAGAGAACACTGAAGCTTTCTTT. It is translated as CASSSLGTENTEAFF.

The chain has TRBV28 and TRBJ2-1, with D perhaps TRBD1 or TRBD2 (5 bases each). With 8 bases removed from V and 9 bases from J, the gap between germline ends came to 14 bases. Germline assignment: CDR1 MDHEN and CDR2 SYDVKM. This CDR3 region has 12 residues. The CDR3: CASDGQRGEQFF. The CDR3 DNA sequence: TGTGCCAGCGACGGGCAGAGGGGTGAGCAGTTCTTC.

This clone was seen more than once but under ten times. The rearrangement joins TRBV2 to TRBJ1-6; TRBD1 aligns across 9 bases. The germline CDR1 and CDR2 sequences are SNHLY and FYNNEI. The CDR3 is 16 amino acids. V dropped 8 bases and J dropped 8; count of bases not matched to a gene: 13. CDR3 in amino acids: CASLRDRAGSDSPLHF. The CDR3 bases are TGTGCCAGCTTGAGGGACAGGGCGGGATCGGATTCACCCCTCCACTTT.

V gene TRBV7-8 combines with J gene TRBJ1-1; D might be TRBD1 (6 bases). This CDR3 region has 18 residues. V lost 1 base to trimming and J lost 7 bases, with 25 bases between them. The germline V gene encodes CDR1 SGHVS and CDR2 FQNEAQ. CDR3 in amino acids: CASSLVLPSSGRGGEAFF. CDR3 bases: TGTGCCAGCAGCTTAGTCCTCCCTTCCTCGGGCAGGGGTGGTGAAGCTTTCTTT.

A word on this clone: Additional DNA sequences in this sample encode the identical CDR3. This chain links TRBV5-4 with TRBJ1-1; D is ambiguous. The CDR3 spans 13 residues. The V end was cut by 5 bases, the J end by 2 bases, with 10 bases between. CDR1 SGHNT and CDR2 YYREEE come from the germline V gene (reference sequence). This CDR3 is CASSGGLNTEAFF. The CDR3 DNA is TGTGCCAGCAGTGGCGGGTTAAACACTGAAGCTTTCTTT.

J is TRBJ1-5 and V is TRBV6-6; D unclear. The CDR3 contains 13 residues. Deletions cut 6 bases from V and 9 bases from J, with 15 bases between. CDR1 MNHNY and CDR2 SVGAGI come from the germline V gene (reference sequence). The CDR3 here is CASRNGPGGPQHF. In DNA, the CDR3 is TGTGCCAGCAGGAATGGACCCGGCGGGCCCCAGCATTTT.